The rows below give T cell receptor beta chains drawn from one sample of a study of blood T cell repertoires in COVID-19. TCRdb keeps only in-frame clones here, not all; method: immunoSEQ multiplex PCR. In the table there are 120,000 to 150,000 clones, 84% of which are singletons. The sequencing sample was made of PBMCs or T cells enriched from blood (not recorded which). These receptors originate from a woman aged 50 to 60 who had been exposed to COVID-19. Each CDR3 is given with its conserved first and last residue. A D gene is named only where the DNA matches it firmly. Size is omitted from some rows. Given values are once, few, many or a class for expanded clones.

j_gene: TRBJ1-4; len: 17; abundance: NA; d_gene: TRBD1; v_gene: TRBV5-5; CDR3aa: CASSFFINRGRYEKLFF; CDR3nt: TGTGCCAGCAGCTTCTTCATAAACAGGGGGAGGTACGAAAAACTGTTTTTT
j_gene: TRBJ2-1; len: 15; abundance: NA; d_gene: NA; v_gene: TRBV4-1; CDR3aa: CASSQDRQAYNEQFF; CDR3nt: TGCGCCAGCAGCCAAGATAGACAGGCCTACAATGAGCAGTTCTTC
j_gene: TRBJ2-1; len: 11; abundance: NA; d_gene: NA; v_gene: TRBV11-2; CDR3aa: CASSSGGEQFF; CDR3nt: TGTGCCAGCAGCTCCGGAGGTGAGCAGTTCTTC
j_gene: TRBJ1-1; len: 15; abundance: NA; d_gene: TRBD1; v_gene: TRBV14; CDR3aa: CASSRQTGGYTEAFF; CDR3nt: TGTGCCAGCAGCCGGCAGACAGGGGGCTACACTGAAGCTTTCTTT
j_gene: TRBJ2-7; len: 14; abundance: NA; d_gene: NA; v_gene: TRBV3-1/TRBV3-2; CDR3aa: CASSQVDRCYEQYF; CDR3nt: TGTGCCAGCAGCCAAGTCGACAGATGCTACGAGCAGTACTTC
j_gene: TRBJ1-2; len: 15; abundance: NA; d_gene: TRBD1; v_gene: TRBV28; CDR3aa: CASSPGTGTNYGYTF; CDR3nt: TGTGCCAGCAGCCCCGGGACAGGGACTAACTATGGCTACACCTTC
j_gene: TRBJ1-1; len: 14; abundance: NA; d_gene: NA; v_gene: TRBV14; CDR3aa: CASSLGQGVTEAFF; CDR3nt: TGTGCCAGCAGCCTTGGCCAGGGTGTCACTGAAGCTTTCTTT
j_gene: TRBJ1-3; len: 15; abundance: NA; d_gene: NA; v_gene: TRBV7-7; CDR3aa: CAITGPGVTGNTIYF; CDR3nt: TGTGCCATCACGGGGCCAGGGGTTACTGGAAACACCATATATTTT
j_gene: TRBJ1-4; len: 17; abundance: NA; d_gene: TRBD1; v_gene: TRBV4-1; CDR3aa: CASSQPPGQGPGGKLFF; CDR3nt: TGCGCCAGCAGCCAACCCCCCGGACAGGGCCCTGGGGGAAAACTGTTTTTT
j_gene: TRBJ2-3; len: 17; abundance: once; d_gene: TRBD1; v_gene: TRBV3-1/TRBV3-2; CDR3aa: CASSQVWSDRATDTQYF; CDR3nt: TGTGCCAGCAGCCAAGTATGGTCCGACAGGGCCACAGATACGCAGTATTTT
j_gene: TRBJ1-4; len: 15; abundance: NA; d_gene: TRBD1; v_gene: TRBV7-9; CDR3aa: CASRGTGEVSEKLFF; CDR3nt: TGTGCCAGCCGAGGGACAGGGGAAGTGAGCGAAAAACTGTTTTTT
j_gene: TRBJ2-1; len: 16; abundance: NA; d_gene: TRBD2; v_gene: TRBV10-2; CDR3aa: CASREGGSIRTNEQFF; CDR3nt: TGCGCCAGCAGGGAGGGCGGGAGTATCCGGACCAATGAGCAGTTCTTC
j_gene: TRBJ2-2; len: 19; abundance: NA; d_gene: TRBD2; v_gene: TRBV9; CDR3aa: CASSGFPGLAGGFTGELFF; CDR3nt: TGTGCCAGCAGCGGTTTCCCGGGACTAGCGGGGGGTTTTACCGGGGAGCTGTTTTTT
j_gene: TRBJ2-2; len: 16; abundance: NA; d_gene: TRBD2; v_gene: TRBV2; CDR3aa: CASRRRLATNTGELFF; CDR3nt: TGTGCCAGCAGACGAAGACTAGCGACGAACACCGGGGAGCTGTTTTTT
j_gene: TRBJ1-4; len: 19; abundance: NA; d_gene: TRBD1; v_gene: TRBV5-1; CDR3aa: CASSLGLFRDRGREEKLFF; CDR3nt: TGCGCCAGCAGCTTGGGCCTTTTCCGGGACAGGGGGCGAGAAGAAAAACTGTTTTTT
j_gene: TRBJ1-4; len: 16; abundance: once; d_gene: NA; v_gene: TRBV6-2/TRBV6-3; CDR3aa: CASSSHEGTTNEKLFF; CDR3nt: TGTGCCAGCAGTTCGCATGAGGGAACAACTAATGAAAAACTGTTTTTT
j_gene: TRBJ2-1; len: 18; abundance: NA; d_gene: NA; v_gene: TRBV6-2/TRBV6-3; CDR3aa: CASSYSLLSGWINNEQFF; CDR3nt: TGTGCCAGCAGTTATTCCCTCCTGTCGGGATGGATTAACAATGAGCAGTTCTTC
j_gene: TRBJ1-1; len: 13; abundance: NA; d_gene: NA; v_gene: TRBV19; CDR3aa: CASSIDGGTEAFF; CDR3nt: TGTGCCAGTAGTATAGACGGGGGCACTGAAGCTTTCTTT
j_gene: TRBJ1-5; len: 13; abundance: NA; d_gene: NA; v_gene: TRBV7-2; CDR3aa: CAYSAGRNQPQHF; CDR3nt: TGTGCCTACAGTGCAGGGCGCAATCAGCCCCAGCATTTT
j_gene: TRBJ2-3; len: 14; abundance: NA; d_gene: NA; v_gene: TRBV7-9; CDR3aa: CASSSYRNTDTQYF; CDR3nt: TGTGCCAGCAGCTCGTACAGAAACACAGATACGCAGTATTTT
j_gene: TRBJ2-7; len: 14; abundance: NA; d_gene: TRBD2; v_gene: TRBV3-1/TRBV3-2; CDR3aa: CASSQVRGGGGLDF; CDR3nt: TGTGCCAGCAGCCAAGTAAGGGGCGGCGGGGGGCTTGACTTC
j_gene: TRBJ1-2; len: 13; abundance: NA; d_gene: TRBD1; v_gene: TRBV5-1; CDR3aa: CASSPDRVYGYTF; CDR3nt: TGCGCCAGCAGCCCGGACAGGGTCTATGGCTACACCTTC
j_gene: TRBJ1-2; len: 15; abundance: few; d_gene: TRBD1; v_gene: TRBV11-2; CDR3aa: CASSFTGEANYGYTF; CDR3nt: TGTGCCAGCAGCTTCACAGGGGAAGCTAACTATGGCTACACCTTC
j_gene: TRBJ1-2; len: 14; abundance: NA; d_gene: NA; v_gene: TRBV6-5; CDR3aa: CASRRTGRFDGYTF; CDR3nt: TGTGCCAGCAGAAGAACAGGGCGGTTTGATGGCTACACCTTC
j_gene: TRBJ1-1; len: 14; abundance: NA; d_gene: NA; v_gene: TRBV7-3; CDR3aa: CASSSNPGNTEAFF; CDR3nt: TGTGCCAGCAGCTCAAACCCCGGGAACACTGAAGCTTTCTTT
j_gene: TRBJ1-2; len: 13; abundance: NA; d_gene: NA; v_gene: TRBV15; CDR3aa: CATRAGGTDGYTF; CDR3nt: TGTGCCACCAGGGCCGGGGGGACGGATGGCTACACCTTC
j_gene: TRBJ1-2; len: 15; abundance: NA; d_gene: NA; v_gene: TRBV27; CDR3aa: CASSLSRRIPYGYTF; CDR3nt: TGTGCCAGCAGTTTATCTAGGCGGATTCCCTATGGCTACACCTTC
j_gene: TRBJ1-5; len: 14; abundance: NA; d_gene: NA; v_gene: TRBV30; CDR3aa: CAWSVDLGNQPQHF; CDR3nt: TGTGCCTGGAGTGTGGACTTGGGGAATCAGCCCCAGCATTTT
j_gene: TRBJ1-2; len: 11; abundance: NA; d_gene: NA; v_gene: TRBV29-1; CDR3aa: CSATYSGGYTF; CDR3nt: TGCAGCGCAACGTACTCTGGTGGCTACACCTTC
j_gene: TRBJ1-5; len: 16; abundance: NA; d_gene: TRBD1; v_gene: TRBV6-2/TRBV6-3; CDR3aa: CASSSFGTGPRQPQHF; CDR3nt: TGTGCCAGCAGTTCATTTGGGACAGGGCCTCGTCAGCCCCAGCATTTT
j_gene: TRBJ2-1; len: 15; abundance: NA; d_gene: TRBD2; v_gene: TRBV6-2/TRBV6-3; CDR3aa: CASSLLAGGYNEQFF; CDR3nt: TGTGCCAGCAGTCTTCTAGCGGGAGGATACAATGAGCAGTTCTTC
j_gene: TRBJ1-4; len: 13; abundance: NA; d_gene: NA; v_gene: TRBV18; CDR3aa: CASSLPGVEKLFF; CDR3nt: TGTGCCAGCTCACTCCCGGGGGTGGAAAAACTGTTTTTT
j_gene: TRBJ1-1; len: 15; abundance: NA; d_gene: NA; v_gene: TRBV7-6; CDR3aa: CASSLSPGVGTEAFF; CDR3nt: TGTGCCAGCAGCTTATCCCCAGGGGTCGGTACTGAAGCTTTCTTT
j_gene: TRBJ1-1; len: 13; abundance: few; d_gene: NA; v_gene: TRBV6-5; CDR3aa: CASSYEENTEAFF; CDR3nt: TGTGCCAGCAGTTACGAGGAAAACACTGAAGCTTTCTTT
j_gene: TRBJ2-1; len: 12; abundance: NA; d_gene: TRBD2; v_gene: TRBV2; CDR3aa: CASTTAGNEQFF; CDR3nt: TGTGCCAGCACCACAGCGGGGAATGAGCAGTTCTTC
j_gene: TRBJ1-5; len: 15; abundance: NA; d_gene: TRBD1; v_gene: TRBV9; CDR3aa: CASSAEGQWNQPQHF; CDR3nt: TGTGCCAGCAGCGCGGAGGGACAGTGGAATCAGCCCCAGCATTTT
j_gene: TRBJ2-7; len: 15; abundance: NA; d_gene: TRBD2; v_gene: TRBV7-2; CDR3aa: CASSENNERGAEQYF; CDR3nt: TGTGCCAGCAGCGAAAATAATGAGCGGGGGGCCGAGCAGTACTTC
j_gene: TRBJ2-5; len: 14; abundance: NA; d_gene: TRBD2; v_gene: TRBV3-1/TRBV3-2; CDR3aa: CASSPALAQETQYF; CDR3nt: TGTGCCAGCAGCCCCGCACTAGCGCAAGAGACCCAGTACTTC
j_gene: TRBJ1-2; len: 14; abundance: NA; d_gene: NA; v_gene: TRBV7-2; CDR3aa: CASSLDRGLPGYTF; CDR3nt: TGTGCCAGCAGCTTAGATCGCGGACTCCCCGGCTACACCTTC
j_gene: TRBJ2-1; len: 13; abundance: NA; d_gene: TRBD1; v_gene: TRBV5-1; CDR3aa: CASSWGQGTEQFF; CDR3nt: TGCGCCAGCAGCTGGGGACAGGGGACTGAGCAGTTCTTC
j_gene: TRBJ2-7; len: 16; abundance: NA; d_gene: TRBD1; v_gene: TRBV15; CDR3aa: CATSSARDRGQDEQYF; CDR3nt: TGTGCCACCAGCAGCGCTAGGGACAGGGGGCAGGACGAGCAGTACTTC
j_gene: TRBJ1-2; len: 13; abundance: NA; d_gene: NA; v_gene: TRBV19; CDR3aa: CASSNRQLGGYTF; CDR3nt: TGTGCCAGTAGTAACAGACAGCTGGGTGGCTACACCTTC
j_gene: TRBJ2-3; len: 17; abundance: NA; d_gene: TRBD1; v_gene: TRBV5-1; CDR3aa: CASSARTGGNPPDTQYF; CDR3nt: TGCGCCAGCAGCGCCAGGACAGGGGGGAACCCTCCAGATACGCAGTATTTT
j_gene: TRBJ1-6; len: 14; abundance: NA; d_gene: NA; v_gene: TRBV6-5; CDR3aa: CASSVGTHNSPLHF; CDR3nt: TGTGCCAGCAGCGTCGGGACACATAATTCACCCCTCCACTTT
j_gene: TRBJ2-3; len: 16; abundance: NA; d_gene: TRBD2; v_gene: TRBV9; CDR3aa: CASSVGGSGRWDTQYF; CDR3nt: TGTGCCAGCAGCGTAGGGGGTAGCGGGAGGTGGGATACGCAGTATTTT
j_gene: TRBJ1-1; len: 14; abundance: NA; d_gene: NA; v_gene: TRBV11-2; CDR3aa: CASSPGVRVSEAFF; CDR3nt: TGTGCCAGCAGCCCAGGGGTAAGGGTCTCTGAAGCTTTCTTT